The next 20 T cell receptor beta chains were all read from a single sample in a study of metastatic and nonmetastatic thyroid tumors. TCRdb re-called clones from the PCR reads using MiXCR. The data show some 8,000 clones, around 40% seen once. None of the patients had undergone any treatment ahead of thyroid surgery. The sequencing input was tumor tissue. The source is a male donor with papillary thyroid cancer or a benign thyroid nodule (not recorded which). Some clones in this sample may be carry-over from other donors' samples.

Turning to this clone: The junction departs from germline at one end; a sequencing error may be responsible. This chain uses TRBV11-3 with TRBJ2-2, with D tentatively TRBD2 (5 bases). CDR3 length: 14 residues. Germline V gene sequence: CDR1 SGHNT, CDR2 YENEEA. The CDR3 protein is CASLSLSNTGDLFF. For the CDR3, the DNA is TGTGCCAGCTTAAGCCTGTCGAACACCGGGGATCTGTTTTTT.

This clone is medium-sized in the sample. The chain uses TRBV29-1 and TRBJ2-1, with a weak D call TRBD2 (6 bases). The CDR3 is 13 residues long. Trimming cost V 7 bases and J 7 bases, with 17 bases left between them. Looked up from germline, CDR1 is SQVTM and CDR2 is ANQGSEA. CDR3 bases: TGCAGCGCGGCTGGAGGGGCTAGGAATGAGCAGTTCTTC. It specifies CSAAGGARNEQFF.

V and J are TRBV18 and TRBJ2-5; TRBD1 aligns across 11 bases. This CDR3 spans 15 amino acids. Trimming cost V 3 bases and J 5 bases; bases outside gene matches: 5. Germline CDR1 reads KGHSH; CDR2 reads LQKENI. Here the CDR3 reads CASSPGQGAPETQYF. In nucleotides, the CDR3 is TGTGCCAGCTCACCCGGACAGGGGGCCCCGGAGACCCAGTACTTC.

A few counts support this clone. CDR3 in DNA: TGTGCCAGTAGTATAGCAGGGAACAACAATTCACCCCTCCACTTT. It translates to CASSIAGNNNSPLHF. J is TRBJ1-6 and V is TRBV19; D is possibly TRBD1 (5 bases). Germline CDR1 and CDR2: LNHDA and SQIVND (reference sequence). This CDR3 comprises 15 residues. Between the trimmed V and J ends, which lost 1 base and 7 bases, there was a span of 11 bases.

This clone was seen a handful of times. The chain carries TRBV28 and TRBJ1-4, with TRBD1 matching 9 bases. The CDR3 has 17 amino acids. J lost 5 bases, V lost 7 bases, and 14 bases had no gene match. In germline, CDR1 is MDHEN, CDR2 SYDVKM. CDR3 sequence reads: CASTLRLTGTGNEKLFF. CDR3 DNA: TGTGCCAGCACCCTAAGACTCACCGGGACAGGGAATGAAAAACTGTTTTTT.

This chain links TRBV7-2 with TRBJ2-1; 7 positions agree with TRBD2. V shed 3 bases and J 5 bases; nucleotides not matched to a gene: 7. The CDR3 consists of 15 residues. CDR1 SGHTA and CDR2 FQGNSA come from the germline V gene. The CDR3 coding sequence is TGTGCCAGCAGCTTGGCGGGAGTCGGGCACAATGAGCAGTTCTTC. Translated: CASSLAGVGHNEQFF.

A few counts support this clone. This chain joins TRBV30 and TRBJ1-1; TRBD1 might be the D (6 bases). The length of the CDR3 is 13 residues. V gave up 4 bases and J gave up 5 bases, with 14 bases separating them. The germline V gene encodes CDR1 GTSNPN and CDR2 SVGIG (reference sequence). CDR3 sequence (DNA): TGTGCCTGGACGAGGACAGTGGGGACTGAAGCTTTCTTT. Translation gives CAWTRTVGTEAFF.

The chain joins TRBV20-1 to TRBJ1-1; no clear D. The CDR3 contains 15 residues. V was shortened by 6 bases and J by 1 base, with 18 bases between the two germline ends. Germline assignment: CDR1 DFQATT and CDR2 SNEGSKA (reference sequence). In nucleotides, the CDR3 is TGCAGTGCCCCCGGCCGAGTGGGTGGGAACACTGAAGCTTTCTTT. This sequence encodes CSAPGRVGGNTEAFF.

J is TRBJ2-7 and V is TRBV18; the D gene is possibly TRBD1 (5 bases). Germline V gene data show CDR1 as KGHSH and CDR2 as LQKENI. V gave up 3 bases and J gave up 3 bases, with 15 bases separating them. The CDR3 contains 15 residues. CDR3 nucleotide sequence: TGTGCCAGCTCACCTGCCGGAGACAGTCACTACGAGCAGTACTTC. This gives the protein CASSPAGDSHYEQYF.

The chain has TRBV11-2 and TRBJ2-3; D gene unclear. V was cut by 8 bases and J by 2 bases, with 20 bases left in between. The germline gives CDR1 SGHAT, CDR2 FQNNGV. The CDR3 has 16 residues. The CDR3 DNA is TGTGCCAGCGGCATTAGTGGCGGAACATACACAGATACGCAGTATTTT. This translates into CASGISGGTYTDTQYF.

This clone counts as large. The chain joins TRBV4-3 to TRBJ1-2; 8 bases align to TRBD1. V lost 6 bases, J lost 5 bases, and 8 bases stayed unmatched. CDR1 LGHNA and CDR2 YSLEER come from the germline V gene. The CDR3 has 14 residues. Here the CDR3 DNA reads TGCGCCAGCAGGGGGCCGGACAGGGCTTATGGCTACACCTTC. It encodes CASRGPDRAYGYTF.

This clone was observed many times. The chain couples TRBV6-1 to TRBJ2-1; 9 bases are a match to TRBD1. The germline V gene has CDR1 MNHNS and CDR2 SASEGT. J gave up 9 bases and V 11 bases, and 8 bases lay outside the gene matches. There are 12 residues in the CDR3. CDR3 bases: TGTGCCTCAAACACAGGGGGCGTTGAGCAGTTCTTC. It codes for CASNTGGVEQFF.

CDR3 region: CASSLNLAGGPNEQYF. The CDR3 region has the DNA TGCGCCAGCAGCTTGAACCTAGCGGGAGGGCCGAACGAGCAGTACTTC. The chain is built from TRBV5-1 and TRBJ2-7; TRBD2 agrees at 12 bases. The germline gives CDR1 SGHRS, CDR2 YFSETQ. The CDR3 covers 16 residues. The V gene end was trimmed by 1 base and the J gene end by 5 bases; junction bases not matched to a gene: 7.

This chain links TRBV6-1 with TRBJ1-3; unclear D gene. V was trimmed by 4 bases and J by 0 bases, leaving 7 bases between them. Germline CDR1 reads MNHNS; CDR2 reads SASEGT. The CDR3 loop spans 14 amino acids. This CDR3 reads CASSGLCSGNTIYF. The CDR3 DNA sequence: TGTGCCAGCAGTGGACTGTGCTCTGGAAACACCATATATTTT.

In its sample, this clone ranks as medium-sized. This chain connects TRBV7-2 to TRBJ1-5; D not resolved. This CDR3 region has 13 residues. Trimming shortened V by 2 bases and J by 7 bases, and 9 bases separated the two germline ends. The germline gives CDR1 SGHTA, CDR2 FQGNSA. The CDR3 is CASSLFSSQPQHF. The DNA of the CDR3 is TGTGCCAGCAGCTTATTCTCCAGCCAGCCCCAGCATTTT.

With regard to this clone: The junction and the germline gene differ at one end; a read error may be behind it. This chain joins TRBV6-1 and TRBJ1-6, with D perhaps matching TRBD1 (5 bases). The CDR3 has 13 amino acids. CDR1 is MNHNS, CDR2 SASEGT, per germline. The CDR3 DNA is TGTGCCGGCAGTGACAGAAACTTTTCAACCCTCCACTTT. It codes for CAGSDRNFSTLHF.

The chain employs TRBV6-5 and TRBJ1-6; D unclear. Germline CDR1 MNHEY, CDR2 SVGAGI. Trimming shortened V by 2 bases and J by 14 bases, and 10 bases separated the two germline ends. The CDR3 runs to 12 residues. CDR3: CASSYLREALHF. CDR3 nucleotides: TGTGCCAGCAGTTACCTACGAGAGGCCCTCCACTTT.

This clone has just a few counts. This sequence joins TRBV24-1 and TRBJ2-3; D gene ambiguous. V was cut by 3 bases and J by 5 bases, with 14 bases left in between. The CDR3 is 15 residues long. Germline-derived CDR1 and CDR2 are KGHDR and SFDVKD. This CDR3 reads CATSDTKPREDTQYF. The CDR3 region has the DNA TGTGCCACCAGTGATACAAAACCTAGGGAAGATACGCAGTATTTT.

By share of the sample, this clone is medium-sized. Germline and junction disagree at one end, which may indicate a read error. This chain joins TRBV6-1 and TRBJ1-2, with D possibly matching TRBD1 (6 bases). The CDR3 contains 11 residues. Germline CDR1 is MNHNS and CDR2 is SASEGT. The CDR3 is CACRGNYGYTF. DNA for the CDR3: TGTGCCTGCAGGGGAAACTATGGCTACACCTTC.

The chain uses TRBV18 and TRBJ2-1; 9 bases line up with TRBD1. The CDR3 has 14 residues. Losses at the gene ends were 6 bases for V and 4 bases for J; bases not matched to a gene: 4. Germline V gene lookup returns CDR1 KGHSH and CDR2 LQKENI. CDR3 sequence: CASSGTGYYNEQFF. DNA for the CDR3: TGTGCCAGCTCCGGGACAGGGTATTACAATGAGCAGTTCTTC.